The source of this TCR beta chain is a study of Graves' ophthalmopathy and Graves' hyperthyroidism. Study observations and caveats: As the model predicted ophthalmopathy progression, it achieved a sensitivity of 70.59% and a specificity of around 72%. Classification of ophthalmopathy versus stable hyperthyroidism by a 13-signature model yielded 85% to 90% sensitivity and 75% to 84% specificity. Most clonotypes expanded in thyroid above 0.001 frequency were present in blood too.

RNA transcripts yielded amplified TCR beta CDR3 regions. In the first round, RT-PCR was carried out with HTBI primers, and a multiplex PCR formed the second round. TCRdb recomputed calls from the multiplex PCR reads with MiXCR, one row per CDR3 protein. The sample records under 350,000 distinct CDR3 sequences, 15% to 20% being singletons. Certain patients, namely those with other autoimmune diseases, uncontrolled infections, pregnancy or lactation, were excluded. This clonotype was detected only a few times. What it binds is unknown. This clonotype was sampled from an adult man with Graves' ophthalmopathy. Sequencing input: peripheral blood.

Here the CDR3 reads CASTPDRFYGYTF. CDR3 sequence (DNA): TGTGCCAGCACCCCGGACAGGTTCTATGGCTACACCTTC. This rearrangement joins TRBV12-3 or TRBV12-4 to TRBJ1-2, with 7 bases lining up with TRBD1. With V trimmed by 7 bases and J by 4 bases, 6 bases remained unmatched. This CDR3 is 13 amino acids long.